One sample yielded the 9 T cell receptor beta chains listed below, sequenced in a study of blood T cells in healthy people across ages. Together with a sample-barcoded 5' primer, a J-beta primer mix was included in a second PCR lasting about 6 to 12 cycles. TCRdb called the 5' RACE reads again in MiXCR, with one record for every CDR3 protein. The sample records roughly 860,000 distinct CDR3 sequences, around two thirds being singletons. The sequenced material came from blood. The receptors shown here come from a man aged 25 to 40 in good health.

The chain couples TRBV27 to TRBJ2-1; D is unclear. The V gene's germline CDR1 is MNHEY and CDR2 SMNVEV (reference sequence). Trimming removed 7 bases from V and 0 bases from J, with 22 bases in between. The CDR3 covers 18 residues. The CDR3 DNA reads as TGTGCCAGCACCCGACGAGGTCCGACGGAGAGCTCCTACAATGAGCAGTTCTTC. Its protein is CASTRRGPTESSYNEQFF.

The CDR3 DNA follows: TGTGCCAGCAGCCAAGGCCATACAGGGGTTCCTTATGGCTACACCTTC. Amino acid sequence: CASSQGHTGVPYGYTF. J is TRBJ1-2 and V is TRBV14; TRBD1 matches at 7 bases. Germline values: CDR1 SGHDN, CDR2 FVKESK. The CDR3 length is 16 residues. Trimming took 1 base from V and 5 from J; bases not matched to a gene: 10.

The chain joins TRBV9 to TRBJ2-2; D not certain. From germline, CDR1 is SGDLS and CDR2 YYNGEE. The length of the CDR3 is 18 residues. Trimming removed 3 bases at V and 0 bases at J, with 18 bases between. In nucleotides, the CDR3 is TGTGCCAGCAGCGGCGGCCCACCTAGGATCGCGAACACCGGGGAGCTGTTTTTT. Translation gives CASSGGPPRIANTGELFF.

The rearrangement joins TRBV20-1 to TRBJ2-5; 9 bases fit TRBD2. Germline assignment: CDR1 DFQATT and CDR2 SNEGSKA (reference sequence). The CDR3 extends over 15 amino acids. V shed 1 base and J 2 bases; nucleotides not matched to a gene: 5. The CDR3 DNA is TGCAGTGCTAGAGTTGTAGCGGGGGATCAAGAGACCCAGTACTTC. Translation gives CSARVVAGDQETQYF.

The V call is TRBV5-1, the J call TRBJ2-1; D possibly corresponds to TRBD1 (6 bases). Trimming removed 6 bases from V and 0 bases from J, with 22 bases in between. The germline V gene has CDR1 SGHRS and CDR2 YFSETQ. The CDR3 has 18 residues. The CDR3 region is CASTTIGTTVFSYNEQFF. CDR3 nucleotides: TGCGCCAGCACCACCATCGGGACAACGGTTTTCTCCTACAATGAGCAGTTCTTC. The complete variable domain, with remaining parts taken from reference TRBV5-1 and TRBJ2-1, reads KAGVTQTPRYLIKTRGQQVTLSCSPISGHRSVSWYQQTPGQGLQFLFEYFSETQRNKGNFPGRFSGRQFSNSRSEMNVSTLELGDSALYLCASTTIGTTVFSYNEQFFGPGTRLTVL.

A single count supports this clonotype. This rearrangement joins TRBV7-3 to TRBJ1-6; D might be TRBD1 (5 bases). The germline V gene encodes CDR1 SGHTA and CDR2 FQGTGA. The V end was cut by 5 bases, the J end by 6 bases, with 11 bases between. The CDR3 runs to 14 residues. The DNA for the CDR3 is TGTGCCAGCAGCCCCGGGAGGGGTAATTCACCCCTCCACTTT. This encodes CASSPGRGNSPLHF.

The chain uses TRBV10-3 and TRBJ2-3, with a possible D match to TRBD1 (5 bases). V gave up 3 bases and J gave up 5 bases, with 21 bases separating them. Germline values: CDR1 ENHRY, CDR2 SYGVKD. CDR3 length: 17 residues. The CDR3, as DNA: TGTGCCATCAGTGAAGGGGCAGGGCGGATCCGTGTAGATACGCAGTATTTT. Translated: CAISEGAGRIRVDTQYF.

The chain employs TRBV7-2 and TRBJ1-4, with D uncertain. This CDR3 region has 14 residues. Germline V gives CDR1 SGHTA, CDR2 FQGNSA. V was trimmed by 3 bases and J by 5 bases, leaving 10 bases between them. CDR3: CASSFLAQNEKLFF. The CDR3 coding sequence is TGTGCCAGCAGCTTTTTGGCCCAAAATGAAAAACTGTTTTTT.

CDR3: CSAKDSSYEQYF. Written as DNA, the CDR3 is TGCAGTGCAAAGGACAGTTCCTACGAGCAGTACTTC. The V call is TRBV20-1, the J call TRBJ2-4; a possible D gene is TRBD1 (6 bases). The J call could be wrong; TRBJ2-7 is a better fit for the DNA end. This CDR3 contains 12 residues. Per germline, CDR1 DFQATT and CDR2 SNEGSKA (reference sequence).